This T cell receptor beta chain was sequenced for a study of blood T cell repertoires in COVID-19. For the study at large: Collection of acute and convalescent COVID-19 samples took place in the United States, Italy and Spain. T cells, B-cell-depleted T cells, or PBMCs supplied cDNA or gDNA.

Only in-frame clones appear in the TCRdb table, and some are missing; sequencing was by immunoSEQ multiplex PCR. The sample includes around 200,000 clones, about nine tenths of them seen just once. Germline CDR1 and CDR2: SGDLS and YYNGEE. Losses at the gene ends were 4 bases for V and 6 bases for J; bases not matched to a gene: 5. CDR3 size: 13 residues. This receptor was identified in a woman aged 18-30 years who had recovered from COVID-19. Sequencing was done on a sample of PBMCs or T cells enriched from blood (not recorded which). The chain couples TRBV9 to TRBJ2-3, with 7 bases that match TRBD1. Here the CDR3 reads CASSPGGGDTQYF. In DNA, the CDR3 is TGTGCCAGCAGCCCAGGGGGTGGGGATACGCAGTATTTT.